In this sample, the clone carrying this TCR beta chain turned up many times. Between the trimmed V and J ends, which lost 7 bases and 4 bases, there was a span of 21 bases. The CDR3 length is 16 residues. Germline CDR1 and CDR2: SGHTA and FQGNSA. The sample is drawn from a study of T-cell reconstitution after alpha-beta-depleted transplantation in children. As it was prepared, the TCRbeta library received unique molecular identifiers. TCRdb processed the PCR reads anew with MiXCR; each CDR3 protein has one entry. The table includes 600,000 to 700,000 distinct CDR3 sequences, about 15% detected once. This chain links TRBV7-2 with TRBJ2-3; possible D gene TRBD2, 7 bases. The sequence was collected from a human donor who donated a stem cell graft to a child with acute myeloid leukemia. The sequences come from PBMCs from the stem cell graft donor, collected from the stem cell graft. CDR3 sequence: CASNEGGITGSDTQYF. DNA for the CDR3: TGTGCCAGCAACGAGGGGGGGATAACGGGATCAGATACGCAGTATTTT. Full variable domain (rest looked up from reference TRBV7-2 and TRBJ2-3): GAGVSQSPSNKVTEKGKDVELRCDPISGHTALYWYRQSLGQGLEFLIYFQGNSAPDKSGLPSDRFSAERTGGSVSTLTIQRTQQEDSAVYLCASNEGGITGSDTQYFGPGTRLTVL.